The source of this TCR beta chain is a study of blood T cells in healthy people across ages. Study-wide points: A roughly linear fall in TCR beta diversity per million T cells was seen with increasing age.

A second PCR of 7 to 11 cycles used a sample-barcoded 5' primer and a J-beta primer mix. Tags on each cDNA molecule came from a template-switch adaptor with 12 random nucleotides. A single record per CDR3 protein comes from TCRdb applying MiXCR to the 5' RACE reads. The repertoire holds under 800,000 distinct CDR3 sequences, around a fifth seen once, with roughly 3.9% in the top ten. This clonotype was detected only a few times. The target antigen is unknown. Germline CDR1 reads MNHEY; CDR2 reads SMNVEV (reference sequence). After removal of 5 bases from V and 10 bases from J, the junction contained 10 bases not matched to a gene. This CDR3 is 15 amino acids long. Researchers report isolating at least 6 million PBMCs per sample.

Sequenced sample: blood. The rearrangement joins TRBV27 to TRBJ2-1; 11 bases map to TRBD2. This TCR was sampled from a man in his 70s in good health. This CDR3 reads CASSTNRLAGREQFF. CDR3 nucleotide sequence: TGTGCCAGCAGTACGAATAGACTAGCGGGAAGAGAGCAGTTCTTC.